One and the same sample provided the 29 T cell receptor beta chains below, sequenced in a study of response to subunit inactivated influenza vaccine. Via MiXCR, TCRdb re-called the RT-PCR reads, giving one row per CDR3 protein. The repertoire has 300,000 to 350,000 distinct CDR3 sequences, about 20% of them found once; the top ten carry around a tenth. Here the sequenced sample was PBMCs from blood, taken less than 22 months after vaccination. These receptors came from a man aged 45-69 years who received an inactivated influenza vaccine.

The genes are TRBV11-2 and TRBJ1-1; 9 bases fit TRBD1. Germline V gene lookup returns CDR1 SGHAT and CDR2 FQNNGV. This CDR3 is built from 12 residues. The trim removed 5 bases at V and 11 bases at J, leaving 6 bases unmatched. The CDR3 DNA is TGTGCCAGCAGCAACAGGGGGCGTTCGGCTTTCTTT. It translates to CASSNRGRSAFF.

The rearrangement joins TRBV20-1 to TRBJ2-1, with 10 bases fitting TRBD2. Unmatched junction bases numbered 5, after V lost 1 base and J lost 2 bases. The CDR3 extends over 16 amino acids. Germline CDR1 and CDR2: DFQATT and SNEGSKA (reference sequence). Written as DNA, the CDR3 is TGCAGTGCTAGAGTGGGACTAGCGAGCCCCTACAATGAGCAGTTCTTC. Its translation is CSARVGLASPYNEQFF.

The chain couples TRBV12-3 or TRBV12-4 to TRBJ1-1; possible D gene TRBD1, 6 bases. The CDR3 loop spans 14 amino acids. Trimming shortened V by 6 bases and J by 3 bases, and 14 bases separated the two germline ends. CDR3 DNA: TGTGCCAGCAGACGACACCAGGGGTACACTGAAGCTTTCTTT. This translates into CASRRHQGYTEAFF.

The V gene is TRBV11-2, the J gene TRBJ2-7; either TRBD1 or TRBD2 may supply D (5 bases each). The germline V and J ends were trimmed by 6 bases and 2 bases, with 17 bases remaining between them. Germline CDR1 is SGHAT and CDR2 is FQNNGV. CDR3 length: 15 residues. The CDR3: CASRGVGQKTYEQYF. Written as DNA, the CDR3 is TGTGCCAGCAGGGGGGTTGGGCAGAAAACCTACGAGCAGTACTTC.

The V and J genes are TRBV4-3 and TRBJ2-1, with 13 nucleotides matching TRBD2. The germline gives CDR1 LGHNA, CDR2 YSLEER. The CDR3 spans 17 residues. The junction had 4 bases not matched to a gene; V was cut back by 4 bases and J by 1 base. This CDR3 reads CASSLGTSGNSYNEQFF. CDR3 DNA: TGCGCCAGCAGCCTGGGGACTAGCGGGAATTCCTACAATGAGCAGTTCTTC.

This clonotype was seen many times. The chain couples TRBV4-2 to TRBJ1-6; the D is unclear. CDR1 is LGHNA and CDR2 is YNFKEQ in the germline V gene. The V end lost 0 bases, the J end lost 7 bases, and 7 bases lay between the germline ends. This CDR3 is built from 14 residues. CDR3 loop: CASSQEQRNSPLHF. In nucleotides, the CDR3 is TGTGCCAGCAGCCAAGAGCAGAGAAATTCACCCCTCCACTTT.

This chain links TRBV5-5 with TRBJ1-3, with D hard to call. The ends were cut back, 2 bases at V and 3 bases at J, with 9 bases in the middle. The V gene's germline CDR1 is SGHKS and CDR2 YYEKEE (reference sequence). The CDR3 runs to 14 residues. The CDR3 DNA reads TGTGCCAGCAGCTTCAACAGCTATGGAAACACCATATATTTT. Protein product: CASSFNSYGNTIYF. Variable domain in full (rest from reference TRBV5-5 and TRBJ1-3): DAGVTQSPTHLIKTRGQQVTLRCSPISGHKSVSWYQQVLGQGPQFIFQYYEKEERGRGNFPDRFSARQFPNYSSELNVNALLLGDSALYLCASSFNSYGNTIYFGEGSWLTVV.

The chain has TRBV5-1 and TRBJ1-4; 7 nucleotides agree with TRBD1. The CDR3 loop spans 16 amino acids. V shed 0 bases, J shed 4 bases, and the junction held 6 bases outside the gene matches. Germline loops: CDR1 SGHRS, CDR2 YFSETQ. The CDR3: CASSLGPTGNNEKLFF. CDR3 in DNA: TGCGCCAGCAGCTTGGGACCGACAGGGAATAATGAAAAACTGTTTTTT.

The chain carries TRBV6-4 and TRBJ2-7, with TRBD1 matching over 9 bases. V dropped 10 bases and J dropped 3; count of bases not matched to a gene: 13. The germline CDR1 and CDR2 sequences are MRHNA and SNTAGT. The CDR3 contains 15 residues. As DNA, the CDR3 is TGTGCCACTTTTACCGGGACAGGGAAACACTACGAGCAGTACTTC. This translates into CATFTGTGKHYEQYF.

The V call is TRBV28, the J call TRBJ1-2; D perhaps matches TRBD1 (5 bases). The CDR3 has 15 amino acids. CDR1 and CDR2 from the germline V gene are MDHEN and SYDVKM. Deletions cut 5 bases from V and 0 bases from J, with 13 bases between. CDR3 nucleotides: TGTGCCAGCAGTGGGGGGGATCTAGCTAACTATGGCTACACCTTC. It codes for CASSGGDLANYGYTF.

The V gene is TRBV2, the J gene TRBJ1-1; D remains unclear. Germline V gene sequence: CDR1 SNHLY, CDR2 FYNNEI. The CDR3 is 14 amino acids. Trimming took 4 bases from V and 6 from J, leaving 15 bases between them. For the CDR3, the DNA is TGTGCCAGCAGTGGACGAGGCGCTGGGTCTGAAGCTTTCTTT. This codes for CASSGRGAGSEAFF.

This clonotype was detected only once. This chain connects TRBV5-4 to TRBJ2-3; D not resolved. Between the trimmed V and J ends, which lost 3 bases and 0 bases, there was a span of 11 bases. CDR3 length: 15 amino acids. The V gene's germline CDR1 is SGHNT and CDR2 YYREEE (reference sequence). The CDR3 DNA reads TGTGCCAGCAGCTCCTTAGCTGCTAGCACAGATACGCAGTATTTT. Translating gives CASSSLAASTDTQYF.

The gene calls are TRBV5-5 and TRBJ1-2; D gene ambiguous. This CDR3 region has 13 residues. V was shortened by 4 bases and J by 7 bases, with 14 bases between the two germline ends. Germline CDR1 reads SGHKS; CDR2 reads YYEKEE (reference sequence). The CDR3 DNA is TGTGCCAGCAGCCCGACCCGGTCAGGTGGCTACACCTTC. Residues: CASSPTRSGGYTF.

The genes are TRBV6-2 or TRBV6-3 and TRBJ2-1; 7 bases agree with TRBD1. The CDR3 spans 13 residues. V lost 10 bases and J lost 0; bases outside the gene matches: 3. Per germline, CDR1 MNHEY and CDR2 SVGEGT. CDR3: CATRDSSYNEQFF. The DNA of the CDR3 is TGTGCCACCCGGGACAGCTCCTACAATGAGCAGTTCTTC.

As regards this clonotype: This may be a read error: a much more frequent sequence differs by one nucleotide. The V call is TRBV6-1, the J call TRBJ1-1; D gene unclear. The germline gives CDR1 MNHNS, CDR2 SASEGT. V lost 2 bases, J lost 0 bases, and 4 bases lay in between. The CDR3 has 13 residues. CDR3 nucleotides: TGTGCCAGCAGTGAACAGGTGAACACTGAAGCTTTCTTT. Protein: CASSEQVNTEAFF.

This clonotype was found many times. The gene calls are TRBV28 and TRBJ2-5; TRBD1 matches 8 bases. CDR3 length: 14 residues. J was trimmed by 3 bases and V by 5 bases; bases with no gene match: 5. Germline CDR1 is MDHEN and CDR2 is SYDVKM. This CDR3 reads CASSTRQGKETQYF. The CDR3 region has the DNA TGTGCCAGCAGTACTCGACAGGGGAAAGAGACCCAGTACTTC.

This clonotype was detected only a few times. The chain is built from TRBV28 and TRBJ1-1; possible D gene TRBD1, 5 bases. The length of the CDR3 is 13 residues. Germline-derived CDR1 and CDR2 are MDHEN and SYDVKM. The V end lost 6 bases, the J end lost 3 bases, and 11 bases lay between the germline ends. The DNA for the CDR3 is TGTGCCAGCAGCTACGACAGTCACACTGAAGCTTTCTTT. This sequence encodes CASSYDSHTEAFF.

This rearrangement joins TRBV5-4 to TRBJ2-7; D perhaps matches TRBD2 (5 bases). Trimming shortened V by 5 bases and J by 6 bases, and 18 bases separated the two germline ends. Germline V CDR1 and CDR2: SGHNT, YYREEE (reference sequence). CDR3 length: 14 amino acids. The CDR3 DNA sequence: TGTGCCAGCAGACGTGGGGTAGCGAGTCGCGAGCAGTACTTC. Translating gives CASRRGVASREQYF.

The J gene is TRBJ1-1, the V gene TRBV4-3, with no clear D. This CDR3 spans 15 amino acids. Germline-derived CDR1 and CDR2 are LGHNA and YSLEER. V gave up 0 bases and J gave up 7 bases, with 15 bases separating them. CDR3 sequence reads: CASSQDALKSVEAFF. The CDR3 DNA follows: TGCGCCAGCAGCCAAGATGCACTGAAAAGTGTTGAAGCTTTCTTT.

The V and J genes are TRBV5-1 and TRBJ2-5; tentative D call: TRBD2 (6 bases). The CDR3 contains 14 residues. Germline CDR1 is SGHRS and CDR2 is YFSETQ. Trimming left V 4 bases short and J 4 bases short, with 14 bases between. CDR3 bases: TGCGCCAGCAGCCTATGGACTACCGGAGAGACCCAGTACTTC. It codes for CASSLWTTGETQYF.

This clonotype occurred a few times. The CDR3 nucleotides are TGTGCCAGCAGCCCTAAACTGAGTTCCTACGAGCAGTACTTC. It encodes CASSPKLSSYEQYF. The rearrangement uses TRBV28 and TRBJ2-7, with D unclear. CDR1 is MDHEN, CDR2 SYDVKM, per germline. V lost 6 bases and J lost 1, with 13 bases in between. CDR3 length: 14 amino acids.

The chain's CDR3 is CASSESETQYF. The CDR3 DNA reads as TGTGCCAGCAGTGAAAGCGAGACCCAGTACTTC. V and J are TRBV6-1 and TRBJ2-5; D unresolved. The germline V gene encodes CDR1 MNHNS and CDR2 SASEGT. The V end was cut by 2 bases, the J end by 5 bases, with 3 bases between. This CDR3 region has 11 residues.

The gene calls are TRBV3-1 and TRBJ2-7, with 8 bases that match TRBD1. Germline trimming cut 1 base from V and 5 bases from J; bases unmatched to any gene: 1. The CDR3 runs to 13 residues. Germline assignment: CDR1 LGHDT and CDR2 YNNKEL (reference sequence). DNA for the CDR3: TGTGCCAGCAGCCAAGTGGACAGGGACGAGCAGTACTTC. Amino acid sequence: CASSQVDRDEQYF.

V is TRBV20-1 and J is TRBJ1-1, with a possible D match to TRBD1 (6 bases). Germline V gene sequence: CDR1 DFQATT, CDR2 SNEGSKA (reference sequence). Trimming left V 0 bases short and J 4 bases short, with 15 bases between. The CDR3 covers 15 residues. The CDR3 nucleotides are TGCAGTGCTAGAGATACTGGCAAGGGGGTCACTGAAGCTTTCTTT. Its protein product is CSARDTGKGVTEAFF.

The V call is TRBV20-1, the J call TRBJ1-2; the D gene is possibly TRBD1 (6 bases). The ends were cut back, 6 bases at V and 4 bases at J, with 12 bases in the middle. The CDR3 loop spans 12 amino acids. The V gene's germline CDR1 is DFQATT and CDR2 SNEGSKA (reference sequence). In DNA, the CDR3 is TGCAGTGCGGAGGGGGGTCCCTATGGCTACACCTTC. It codes for CSAEGGPYGYTF.

The chain combines TRBV7-9 with TRBJ1-5; no reliable D call. The CDR3 totals 13 residues. V shed 5 bases and J shed 4 bases, with 9 bases lying between them. Germline V gene data show CDR1 as SEHNR and CDR2 as FQNEAQ (reference sequence). CDR3 region: CASSRGENQPQHF. The CDR3 DNA follows: TGTGCCAGCAGCCGTGGAGAGAATCAGCCCCAGCATTTT. The full variable domain, its missing parts supplied by reference TRBV7-9 and TRBJ1-5, is DTGVSQNPRHKITKRGQNVTFRCDPISEHNRLYWYRQTLGQGPEFLTYFQNEAQLEKSRLLSDRFSAERPKGSFSTLEIQRTEQGDSAMYLCASSRGENQPQHFGDGTRLSIL.

CDR3 bases: TGTGCCAGCAGTGCGACTAGCGGAATACAAGAGACCCAGTACTTC. Amino acids: CASSATSGIQETQYF. The chain employs TRBV12-3 or TRBV12-4 and TRBJ2-5; 9 bases fit TRBD2. J was trimmed by 2 bases and V by 5 bases; bases with no gene match: 6. The CDR3 extends over 15 amino acids.

The gene calls are TRBV11-2 and TRBJ2-7; tentatively, D is TRBD1 (5 bases). The CDR3 has 14 amino acids. In germline, CDR1 is SGHAT, CDR2 FQNNGV. Trimming cost V 2 bases and J 3 bases, with 11 bases left between them. CDR3 sequence reads: CASSLSRVVYEQYF. The CDR3 DNA is TGTGCCAGCAGCTTAAGCAGGGTCGTCTACGAGCAGTACTTC.

The rearrangement uses TRBV6-5 and TRBJ1-1; D is perhaps TRBD1 (5 bases). Germline CDR1 is MNHEY and CDR2 is SVGAGI. The CDR3 consists of 16 residues. With 0 bases removed from V and 3 bases from J, the gap between germline ends came to 14 bases. CDR3 DNA sequence: TGTGCCAGCAGTTACTCGAGTTACAGGTGGGACACTGAAGCTTTCTTT. This encodes CASSYSSYRWDTEAFF.